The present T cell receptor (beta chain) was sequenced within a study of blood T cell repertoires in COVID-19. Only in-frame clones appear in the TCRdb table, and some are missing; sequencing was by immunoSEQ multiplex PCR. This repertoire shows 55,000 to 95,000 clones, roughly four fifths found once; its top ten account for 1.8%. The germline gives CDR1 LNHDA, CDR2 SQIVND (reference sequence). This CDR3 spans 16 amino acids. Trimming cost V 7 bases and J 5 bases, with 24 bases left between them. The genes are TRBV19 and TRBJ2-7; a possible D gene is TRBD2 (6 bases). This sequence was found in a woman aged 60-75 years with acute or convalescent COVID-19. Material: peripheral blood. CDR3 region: CASKRDSRVGRNEQYF. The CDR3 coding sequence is TGTGCCAGTAAACGGGACTCTCGCGTGGGGCGGAACGAGCAGTACTTC.